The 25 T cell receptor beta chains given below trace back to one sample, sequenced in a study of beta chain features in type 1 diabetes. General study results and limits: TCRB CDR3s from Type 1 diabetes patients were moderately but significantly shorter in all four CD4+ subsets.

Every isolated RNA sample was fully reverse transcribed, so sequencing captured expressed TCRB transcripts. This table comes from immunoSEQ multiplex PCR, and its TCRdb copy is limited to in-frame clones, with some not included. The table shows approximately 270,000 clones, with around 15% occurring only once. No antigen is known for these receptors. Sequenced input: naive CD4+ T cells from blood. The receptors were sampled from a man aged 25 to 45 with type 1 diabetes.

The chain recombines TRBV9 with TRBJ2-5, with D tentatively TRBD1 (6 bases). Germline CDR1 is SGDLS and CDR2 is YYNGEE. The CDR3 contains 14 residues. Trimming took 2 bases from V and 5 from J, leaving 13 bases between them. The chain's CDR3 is CASSVTGGWETQYF. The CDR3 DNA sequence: TGTGCCAGCAGCGTGACAGGCGGGTGGGAGACCCAGTACTTC.

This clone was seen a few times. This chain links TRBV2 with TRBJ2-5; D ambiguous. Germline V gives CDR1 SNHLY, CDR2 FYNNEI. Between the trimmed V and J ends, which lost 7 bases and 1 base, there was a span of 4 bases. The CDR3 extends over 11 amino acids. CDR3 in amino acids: CASKLQETQYF. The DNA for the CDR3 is TGTGCCAGCAAGCTCCAAGAGACCCAGTACTTC.

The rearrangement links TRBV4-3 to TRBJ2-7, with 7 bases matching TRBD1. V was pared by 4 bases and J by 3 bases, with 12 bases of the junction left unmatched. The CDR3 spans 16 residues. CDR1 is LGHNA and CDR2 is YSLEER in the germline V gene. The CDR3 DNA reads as TGCGCCAGCAGCCCACAGCTTGACAGGGTCGGCTACGAGCAGTACTTC. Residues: CASSPQLDRVGYEQYF.

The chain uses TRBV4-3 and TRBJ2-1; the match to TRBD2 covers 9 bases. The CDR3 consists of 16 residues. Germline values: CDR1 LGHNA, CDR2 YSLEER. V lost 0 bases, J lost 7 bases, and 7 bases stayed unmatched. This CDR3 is CASSQEALAGSNEQFF. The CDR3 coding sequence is TGCGCCAGCAGCCAAGAGGCTCTAGCGGGATCTAATGAGCAGTTCTTC.

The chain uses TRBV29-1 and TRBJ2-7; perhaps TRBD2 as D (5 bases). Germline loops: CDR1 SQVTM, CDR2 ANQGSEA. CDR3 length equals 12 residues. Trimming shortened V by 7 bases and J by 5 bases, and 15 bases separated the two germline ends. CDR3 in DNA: TGCAGCGCGGGAAAGGGTTCGCACGAGCAGTACTTC. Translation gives CSAGKGSHEQYF.

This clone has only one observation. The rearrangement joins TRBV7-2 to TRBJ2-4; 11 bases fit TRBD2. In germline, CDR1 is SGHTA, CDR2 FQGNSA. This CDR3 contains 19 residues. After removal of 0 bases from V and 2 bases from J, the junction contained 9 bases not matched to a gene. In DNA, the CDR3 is TGTGCCAGCAGCTTAGCGGTCGGGGGACTAGCGGCCCCCAAAAACATTCAGTACTTC. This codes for CASSLAVGGLAAPKNIQYF. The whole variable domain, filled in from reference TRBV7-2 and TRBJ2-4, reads GAGVSQSPSNKVTEKGKDVELRCDPISGHTALYWYRQSLGQGLEFLIYFQGNSAPDKSGLPSDRFSAERTGGSVSTLTIQRTQQEDSAVYLCASSLAVGGLAAPKNIQYFGAGTRLSVL.

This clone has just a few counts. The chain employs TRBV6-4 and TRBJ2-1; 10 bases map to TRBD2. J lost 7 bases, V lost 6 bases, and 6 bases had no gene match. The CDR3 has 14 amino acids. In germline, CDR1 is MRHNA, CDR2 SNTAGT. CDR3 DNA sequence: TGTGCCAGCAGCCTAGCGGGAGTTCATAATGAGCAGTTCTTC. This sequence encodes CASSLAGVHNEQFF.

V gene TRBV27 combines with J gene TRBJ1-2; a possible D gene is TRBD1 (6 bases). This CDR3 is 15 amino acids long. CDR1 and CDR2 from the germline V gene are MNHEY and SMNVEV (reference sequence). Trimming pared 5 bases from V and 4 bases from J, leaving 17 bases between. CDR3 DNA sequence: TGTGCCAGCAGTAGGGGGGGAACACTCTTCTATGGCTACACCTTC. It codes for CASSRGGTLFYGYTF.

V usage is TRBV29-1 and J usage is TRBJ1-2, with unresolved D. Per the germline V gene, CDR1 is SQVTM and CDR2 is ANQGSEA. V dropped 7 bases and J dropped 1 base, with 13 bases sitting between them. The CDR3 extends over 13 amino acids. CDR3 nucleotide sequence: TGCAGCGCTACGAGGGCAGATAACTATGGCTACACCTTC. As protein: CSATRADNYGYTF.

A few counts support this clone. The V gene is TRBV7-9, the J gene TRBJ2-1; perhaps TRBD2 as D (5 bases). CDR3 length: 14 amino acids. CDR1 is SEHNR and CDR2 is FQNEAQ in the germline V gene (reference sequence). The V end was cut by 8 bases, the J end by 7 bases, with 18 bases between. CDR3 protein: CASGELGIPNEQFF. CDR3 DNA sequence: TGTGCCAGCGGGGAGTTAGGTATTCCTAATGAGCAGTTCTTC.

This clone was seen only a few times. The CDR3: CASSVAASVNTGELFF. CDR3 bases: TGTGCCAGCAGCGTAGCGGCTAGCGTGAACACCGGGGAGCTGTTTTTT. The V and J genes are TRBV9 and TRBJ2-2, with TRBD2 as a possible D gene (6 bases). Germline CDR1 SGDLS, CDR2 YYNGEE. V was cut by 0 bases and J by 1 base, with 10 bases left in between. CDR3 length: 16 residues. Supplemented by reference TRBV9 and TRBJ2-2, the full variable domain reads DSGVTQTPKHLITATGQRVTLRCSPRSGDLSVYWYQQSLDQGLQFLIQYYNGEERAKGNILERFSAQQFPDLHSELNLSSLELGDSALYFCASSVAASVNTGELFFGEGSRLTVL.

For the CDR3, the DNA is TGTGCCAGCAGCTCATCGACAGGCTACGAGCAGTACTTC. Its protein product is CASSSSTGYEQYF. This chain uses TRBV7-9 with TRBJ2-7; a possible D gene is TRBD1 (6 bases). Per germline, CDR1 SEHNR and CDR2 FQNEAQ (reference sequence). Trimming pared 4 bases from V and 3 bases from J, leaving 10 bases between. The CDR3 loop spans 13 amino acids.

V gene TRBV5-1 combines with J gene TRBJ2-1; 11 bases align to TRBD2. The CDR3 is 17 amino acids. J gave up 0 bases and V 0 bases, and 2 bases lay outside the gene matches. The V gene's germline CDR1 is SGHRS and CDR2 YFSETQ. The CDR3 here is CASSLGLAGPSYNEQFF. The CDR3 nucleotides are TGCGCCAGCAGCTTGGGACTAGCGGGGCCCTCCTACAATGAGCAGTTCTTC.

The CDR3 nucleotides read TGTGCCGAGGGAGGGCACGGCGGTGAAAAACTGTTTTTT. This codes for CAEGGHGGEKLFF. The V gene is TRBV30, the J gene TRBJ1-4; D not certain. This CDR3 contains 13 residues. Trimming took 8 bases from V and 7 from J, leaving 17 bases between them. Germline V gene lookup returns CDR1 GTSNPN and CDR2 SVGIG (reference sequence).

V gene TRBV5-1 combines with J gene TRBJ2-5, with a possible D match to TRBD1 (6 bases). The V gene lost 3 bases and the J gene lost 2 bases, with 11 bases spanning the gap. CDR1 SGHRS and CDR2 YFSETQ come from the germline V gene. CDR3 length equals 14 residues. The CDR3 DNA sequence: TGCGCCAGCAGCTCTGGGACAAGTCAAGAGACCCAGTACTTC. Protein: CASSSGTSQETQYF.

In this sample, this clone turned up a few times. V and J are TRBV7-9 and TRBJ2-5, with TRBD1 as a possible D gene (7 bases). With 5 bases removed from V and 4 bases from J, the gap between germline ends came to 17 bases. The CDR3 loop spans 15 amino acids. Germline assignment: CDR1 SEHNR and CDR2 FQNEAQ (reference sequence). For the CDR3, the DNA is TGTGCCAGCAGCCGACAGGGAGGCGTGCTAGAGACCCAGTACTTC. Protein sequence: CASSRQGGVLETQYF.

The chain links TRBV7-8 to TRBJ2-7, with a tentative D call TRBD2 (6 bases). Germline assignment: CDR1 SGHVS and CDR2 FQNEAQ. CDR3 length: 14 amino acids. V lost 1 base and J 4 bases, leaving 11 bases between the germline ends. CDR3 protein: CASSLDREPYEQYF. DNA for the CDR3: TGTGCCAGCAGCTTAGACCGGGAGCCATACGAGCAGTACTTC. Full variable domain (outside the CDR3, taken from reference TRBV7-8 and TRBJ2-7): GAGVSQSPRYKVAKRGQDVALRCDPISGHVSLFWYQQALGQGPEFLTYFQNEAQLDKSGLPSDRFFAERPEGSVSTLKIQRTQQEDSAVYLCASSLDREPYEQYFGPGTRLTVT.

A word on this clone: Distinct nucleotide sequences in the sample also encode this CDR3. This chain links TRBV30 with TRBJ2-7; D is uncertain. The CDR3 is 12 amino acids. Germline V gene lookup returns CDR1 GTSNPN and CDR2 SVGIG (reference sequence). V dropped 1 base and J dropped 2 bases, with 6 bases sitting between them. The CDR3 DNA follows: TGTGCCTGGAGTGCCAGTACCTACGAGCAGTACTTC. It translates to CAWSASTYEQYF.

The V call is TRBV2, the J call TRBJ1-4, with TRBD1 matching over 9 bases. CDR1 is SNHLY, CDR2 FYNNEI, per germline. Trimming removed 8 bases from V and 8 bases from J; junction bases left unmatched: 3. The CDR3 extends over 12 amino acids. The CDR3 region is CASRDREEKLFF. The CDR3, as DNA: TGTGCCAGCCGGGACAGGGAGGAAAAACTGTTTTTT.

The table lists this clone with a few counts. The CDR3 here is CASQSTYEQYF. The CDR3, as DNA: TGTGCCAGCCAAAGCACCTACGAGCAGTACTTC. The rearrangement links TRBV28 to TRBJ2-7, with unresolved D. Trimming cost V 8 bases and J 2 bases, with 7 bases left between them. Germline CDR1 MDHEN, CDR2 SYDVKM. The CDR3 covers 11 residues.

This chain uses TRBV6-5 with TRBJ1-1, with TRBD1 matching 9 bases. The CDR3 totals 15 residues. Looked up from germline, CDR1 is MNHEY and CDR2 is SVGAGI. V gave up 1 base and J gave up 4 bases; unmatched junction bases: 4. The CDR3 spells CASSYWTGEGTEAFF. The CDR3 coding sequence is TGTGCCAGCAGTTACTGGACAGGGGAGGGCACTGAAGCTTTCTTT.

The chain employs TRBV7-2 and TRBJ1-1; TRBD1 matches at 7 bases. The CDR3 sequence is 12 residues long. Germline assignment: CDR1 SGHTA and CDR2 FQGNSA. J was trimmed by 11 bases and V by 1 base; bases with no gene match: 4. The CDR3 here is CASSLDRGEAFF. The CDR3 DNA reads TGTGCCAGCAGCTTAGACAGGGGAGAGGCTTTCTTT.

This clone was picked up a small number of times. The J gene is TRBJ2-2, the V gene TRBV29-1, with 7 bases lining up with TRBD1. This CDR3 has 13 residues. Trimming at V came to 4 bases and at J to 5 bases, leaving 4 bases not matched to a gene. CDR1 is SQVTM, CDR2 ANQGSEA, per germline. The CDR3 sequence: CSVGTGGTGELFF. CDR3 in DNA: TGCAGCGTTGGGACAGGAGGTACCGGGGAGCTGTTTTTT.

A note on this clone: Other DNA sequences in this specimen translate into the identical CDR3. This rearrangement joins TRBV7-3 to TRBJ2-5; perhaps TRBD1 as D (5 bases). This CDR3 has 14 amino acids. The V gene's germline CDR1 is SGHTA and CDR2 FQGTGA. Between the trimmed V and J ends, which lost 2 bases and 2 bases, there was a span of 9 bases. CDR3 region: CASSLQGSQETQYF. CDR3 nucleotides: TGTGCCAGCAGCTTACAGGGAAGTCAAGAGACCCAGTACTTC.

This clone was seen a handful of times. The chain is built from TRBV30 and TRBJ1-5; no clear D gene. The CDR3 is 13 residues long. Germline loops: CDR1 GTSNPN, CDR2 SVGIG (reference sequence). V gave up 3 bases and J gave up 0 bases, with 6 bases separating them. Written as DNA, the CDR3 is TGTGCCTGGAGCAAAGCTAGCAATCAGCCCCAGCATTTT. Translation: CAWSKASNQPQHF.